A single T cell receptor beta chain is shown here with its context. Authors' data handling: Scientists estimated how many nucleated cells there were by amplifying reference gene primers. Assay: immunoSEQ multiplex PCR; the TCRdb copy retains only in-frame clones and omits some. V and J calls and clone size are given by that table; D and trimming were obtained from the DNA. Seen here are 100,000 to 150,000 clones, about 82% observed once, and the top ten hold approximately 5.3%. The data are from a study of blood T cell repertoires in COVID-19. Turning to the study itself: Researchers got acute and convalescent COVID-19 samples from the United States, Italy and Spain. The analysed material was cDNA or gDNA that came from T cells, B-cell-depleted T cells, or PBMCs.

This CDR3 contains 16 residues. Trimming removed 4 bases from V and 1 base from J; junction bases left unmatched: 6. Germline loops: CDR1 MNHEY, CDR2 SMNVEV (reference sequence). The sequence came from a human donor in a cohort sampled during active COVID-19. This sequence joins TRBV27 and TRBJ2-3, with 9 bases aligning to TRBD1. Sequencing used peripheral blood. CDR3 DNA: TGTGCCAGCAGTTGGCTCCGGGACAGGGGCACAGATACGCAGTATTTT. Its translation is CASSWLRDRGTDTQYF.